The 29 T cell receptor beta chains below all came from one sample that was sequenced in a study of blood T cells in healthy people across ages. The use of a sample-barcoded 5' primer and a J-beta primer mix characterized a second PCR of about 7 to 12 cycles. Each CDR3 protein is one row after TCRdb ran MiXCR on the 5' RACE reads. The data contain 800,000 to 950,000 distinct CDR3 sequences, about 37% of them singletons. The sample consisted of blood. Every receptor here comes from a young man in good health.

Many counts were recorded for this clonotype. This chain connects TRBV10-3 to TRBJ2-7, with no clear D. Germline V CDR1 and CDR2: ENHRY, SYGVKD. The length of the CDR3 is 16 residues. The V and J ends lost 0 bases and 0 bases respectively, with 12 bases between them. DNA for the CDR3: TGTGCCATCAGTGAGTCGAGCTGGGAAAGCTCCTACGAGCAGTACTTC. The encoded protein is CAISESSWESSYEQYF.

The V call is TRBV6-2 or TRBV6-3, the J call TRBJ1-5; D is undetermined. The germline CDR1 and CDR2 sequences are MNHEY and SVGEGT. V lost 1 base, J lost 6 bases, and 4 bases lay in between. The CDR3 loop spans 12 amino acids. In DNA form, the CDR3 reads TGTGCCAGCAGTTACTTCGGTCAGCCCCAGCATTTT. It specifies CASSYFGQPQHF.

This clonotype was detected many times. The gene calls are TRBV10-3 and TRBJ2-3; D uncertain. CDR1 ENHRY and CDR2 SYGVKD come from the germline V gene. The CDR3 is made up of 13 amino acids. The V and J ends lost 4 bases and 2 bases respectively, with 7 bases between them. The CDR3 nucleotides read TGTGCCATCAGTGGTGGCACCACAGATACGCAGTATTTT. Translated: CAISGGTTDTQYF.

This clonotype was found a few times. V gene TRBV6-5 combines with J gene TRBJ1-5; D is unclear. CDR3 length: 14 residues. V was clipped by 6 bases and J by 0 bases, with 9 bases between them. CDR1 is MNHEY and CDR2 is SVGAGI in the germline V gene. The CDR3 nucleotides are TGTGCCAGCAGACCGTTCGGTAGCAATCAGCCCCAGCATTTT. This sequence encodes CASRPFGSNQPQHF.

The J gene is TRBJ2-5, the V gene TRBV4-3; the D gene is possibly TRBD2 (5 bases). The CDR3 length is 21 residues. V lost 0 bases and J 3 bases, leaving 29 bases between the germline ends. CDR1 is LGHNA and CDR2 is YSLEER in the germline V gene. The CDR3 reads CASSQDPAPTDNPDGEETQYF. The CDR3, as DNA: TGCGCCAGCAGCCAAGATCCGGCACCCACCGACAATCCGGACGGGGAAGAGACCCAGTACTTC.

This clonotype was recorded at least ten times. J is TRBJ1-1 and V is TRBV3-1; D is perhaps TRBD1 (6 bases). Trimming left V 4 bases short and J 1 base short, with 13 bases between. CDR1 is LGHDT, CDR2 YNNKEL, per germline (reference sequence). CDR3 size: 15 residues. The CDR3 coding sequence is TGTGCCAGCAGCCGATCGGGGGCGGAGAACACTGAAGCTTTCTTT. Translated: CASSRSGAENTEAFF.

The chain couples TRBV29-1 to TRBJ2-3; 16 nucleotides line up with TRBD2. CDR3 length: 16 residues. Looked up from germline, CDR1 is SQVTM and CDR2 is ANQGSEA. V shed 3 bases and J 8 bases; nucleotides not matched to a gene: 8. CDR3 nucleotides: TGCAGCGTTGACCTGGGACTAGCGGGGGGGAGTGGTACGCAGTATTTT. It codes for CSVDLGLAGGSGTQYF.

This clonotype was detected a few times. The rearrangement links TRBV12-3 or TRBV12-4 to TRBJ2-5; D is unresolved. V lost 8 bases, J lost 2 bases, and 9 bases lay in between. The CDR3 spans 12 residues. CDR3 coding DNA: TGTGCCAGCCTTGGGGTGCAAGAGACCCAGTACTTC. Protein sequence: CASLGVQETQYF.

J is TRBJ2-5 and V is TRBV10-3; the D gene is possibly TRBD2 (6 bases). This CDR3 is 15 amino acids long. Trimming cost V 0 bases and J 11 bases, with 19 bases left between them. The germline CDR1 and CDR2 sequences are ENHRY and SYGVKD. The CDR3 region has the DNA TGTGCCATCAGTGAGTCGGCGCGGGGCGACAATGAGCAGTACTTC. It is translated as CAISESARGDNEQYF.

The CDR3 reads CASSQTGVLLVTYNEQFF. The CDR3 DNA reads TGTGCCAGCAGTCAAACGGGTGTGTTGCTAGTAACCTACAATGAGCAGTTCTTC. The J gene is TRBJ2-1, the V gene TRBV6-2 or TRBV6-3, with D uncertain. The germline V gene encodes CDR1 MNHEY and CDR2 SVGEGT. The CDR3 has 18 residues. V lost 5 bases and J lost 2, with 22 bases in between.

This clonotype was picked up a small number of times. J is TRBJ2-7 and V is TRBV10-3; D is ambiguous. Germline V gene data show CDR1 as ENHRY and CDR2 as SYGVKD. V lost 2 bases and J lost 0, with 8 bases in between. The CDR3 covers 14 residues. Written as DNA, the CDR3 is TGTGCCATCAGTGAGAGGATTAGCTCCTACGAGCAGTACTTC. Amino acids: CAISERISSYEQYF.

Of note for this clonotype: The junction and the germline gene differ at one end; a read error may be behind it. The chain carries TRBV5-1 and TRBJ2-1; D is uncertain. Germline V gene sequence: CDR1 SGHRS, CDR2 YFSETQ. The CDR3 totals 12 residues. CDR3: CAGSLVGNEQFF. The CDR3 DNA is TGCGCCGGCAGCTTGGTTGGGAATGAGCAGTTCTTC.

CDR3 in amino acids: CASSPLGTAGYTF. DNA for the CDR3: TGTGCCAGCAGTCCCCTCGGGACAGCAGGCTACACCTTC. The chain joins TRBV27 to TRBJ1-2, with TRBD1 matching over 7 bases. The CDR3 sequence is 13 residues long. With 5 bases clipped from V and 8 bases from J, the junction kept 8 bases outside the gene matches. Germline CDR1 reads MNHEY; CDR2 reads SMNVEV (reference sequence).

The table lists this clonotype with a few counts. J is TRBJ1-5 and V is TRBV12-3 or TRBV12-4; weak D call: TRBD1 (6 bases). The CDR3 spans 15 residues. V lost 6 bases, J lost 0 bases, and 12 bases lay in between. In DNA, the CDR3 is TGTGCCAGCAGCGGTACAGGGTTTAGCAATCAGCCCCAGCATTTT. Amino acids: CASSGTGFSNQPQHF.

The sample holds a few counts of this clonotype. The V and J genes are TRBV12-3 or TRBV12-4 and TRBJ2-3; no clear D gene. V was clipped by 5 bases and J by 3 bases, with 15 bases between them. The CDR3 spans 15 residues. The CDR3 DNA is TGTGCCAGCAGTACACGACCAAGGTTTACAGATACGCAGTATTTT. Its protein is CASSTRPRFTDTQYF.

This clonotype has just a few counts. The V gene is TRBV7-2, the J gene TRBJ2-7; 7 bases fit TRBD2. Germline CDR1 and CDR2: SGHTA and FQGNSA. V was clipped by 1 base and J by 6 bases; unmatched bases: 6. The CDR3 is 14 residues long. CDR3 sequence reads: CASSLGGGKREQYF. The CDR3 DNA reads TGTGCCAGCAGCTTAGGGGGGGGAAAGCGCGAGCAGTACTTC.

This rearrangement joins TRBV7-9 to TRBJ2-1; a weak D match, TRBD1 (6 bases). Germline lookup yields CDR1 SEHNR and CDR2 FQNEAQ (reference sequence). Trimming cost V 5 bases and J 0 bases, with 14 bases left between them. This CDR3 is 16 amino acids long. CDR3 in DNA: TGTGCCAGCAGCCCTGTGACAGGCGTCTCCTACAATGAGCAGTTCTTC. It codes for CASSPVTGVSYNEQFF.

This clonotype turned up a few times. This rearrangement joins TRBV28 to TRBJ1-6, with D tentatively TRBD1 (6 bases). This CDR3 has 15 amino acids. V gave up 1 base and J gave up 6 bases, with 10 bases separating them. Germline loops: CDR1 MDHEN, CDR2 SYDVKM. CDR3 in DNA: TGTGCCAGCAGTTTATTACCGGACAGTAATTCACCCCTCCACTTT. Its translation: CASSLLPDSNSPLHF.

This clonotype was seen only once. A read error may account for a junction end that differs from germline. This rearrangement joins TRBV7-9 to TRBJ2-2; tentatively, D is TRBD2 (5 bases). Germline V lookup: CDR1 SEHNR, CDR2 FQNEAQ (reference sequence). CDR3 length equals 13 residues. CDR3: CASSRLGTGELFF. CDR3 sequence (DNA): TGTGCCAGCAGCAGACTCGGCACCGGGGAGTTGTTTTTT.

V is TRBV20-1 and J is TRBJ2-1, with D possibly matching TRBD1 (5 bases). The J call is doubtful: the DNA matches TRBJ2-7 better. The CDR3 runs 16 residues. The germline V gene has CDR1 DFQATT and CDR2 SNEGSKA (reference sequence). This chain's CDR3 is CSAKSHQGQMVNEQYF. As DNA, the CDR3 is TGCAGTGCTAAATCCCACCAGGGCCAAATGGTCAATGAGCAGTACTTC.

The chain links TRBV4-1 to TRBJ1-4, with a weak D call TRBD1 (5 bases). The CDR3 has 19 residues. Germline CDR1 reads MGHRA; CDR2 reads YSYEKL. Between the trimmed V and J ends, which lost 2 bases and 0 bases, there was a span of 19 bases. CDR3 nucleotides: TGCGCCAGCAGCCAACCCCGGGGAGGGGTTGTACCAACTAATGAAAAACTGTTTTTT. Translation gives CASSQPRGGVVPTNEKLFF.

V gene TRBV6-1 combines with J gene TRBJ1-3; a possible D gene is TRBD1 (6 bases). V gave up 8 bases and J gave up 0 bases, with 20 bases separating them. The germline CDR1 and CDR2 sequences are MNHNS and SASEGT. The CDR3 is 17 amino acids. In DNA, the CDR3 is TGTGCCAGCGGGAACCGGGACATCTCTTTCTCTGGAAACACCATATATTTT. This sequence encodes CASGNRDISFSGNTIYF.

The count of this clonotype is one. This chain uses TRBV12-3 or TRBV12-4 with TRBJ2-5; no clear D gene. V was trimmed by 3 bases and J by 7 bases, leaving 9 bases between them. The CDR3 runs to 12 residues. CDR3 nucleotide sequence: TGTGCCAGCAGTTTGGGTGGTGTGACCCAGTACTTC. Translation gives CASSLGGVTQYF.

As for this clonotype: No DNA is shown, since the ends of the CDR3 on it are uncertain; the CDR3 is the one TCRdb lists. CDR3 loop: CAIRPSGETQYFGELFF. This rearrangement joins TRBV10-3 to TRBJ2-2; TRBD2, as called in the table, went unchecked against the DNA. The CDR3 has 17 amino acids, counting both end residues. Germline CDR1 reads ENHRY; CDR2 reads SYGVKD.

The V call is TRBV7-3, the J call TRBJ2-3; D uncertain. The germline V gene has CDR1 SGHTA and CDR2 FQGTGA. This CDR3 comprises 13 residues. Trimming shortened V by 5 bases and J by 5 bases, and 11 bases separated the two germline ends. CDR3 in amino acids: CASSVSQQDTQYF. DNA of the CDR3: TGTGCCAGCAGCGTAAGCCAGCAAGATACGCAGTATTTT.

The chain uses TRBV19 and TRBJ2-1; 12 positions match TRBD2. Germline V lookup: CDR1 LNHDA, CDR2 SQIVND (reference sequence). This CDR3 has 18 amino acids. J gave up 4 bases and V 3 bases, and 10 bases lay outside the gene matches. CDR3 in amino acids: CASSIGLAGGIGYNEQFF. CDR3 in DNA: TGTGCCAGTAGTATCGGTCTAGCGGGGGGGATTGGTTACAATGAGCAGTTCTTC.

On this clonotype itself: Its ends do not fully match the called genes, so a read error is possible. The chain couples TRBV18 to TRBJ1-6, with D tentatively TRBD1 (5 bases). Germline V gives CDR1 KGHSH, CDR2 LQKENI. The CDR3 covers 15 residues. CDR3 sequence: CACSPGGGSDSPLHF. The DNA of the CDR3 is TGTGCCTGCTCACCGGGGGGAGGAAGTGATTCACCCCTCCACTTT.

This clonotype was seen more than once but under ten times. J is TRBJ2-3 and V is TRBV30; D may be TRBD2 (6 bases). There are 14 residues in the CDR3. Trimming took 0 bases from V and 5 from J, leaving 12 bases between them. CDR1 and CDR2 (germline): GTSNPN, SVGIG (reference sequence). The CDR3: CAWSVGSGGDTQYF. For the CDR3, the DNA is TGTGCCTGGAGTGTAGGGTCCGGGGGAGATACGCAGTATTTT.

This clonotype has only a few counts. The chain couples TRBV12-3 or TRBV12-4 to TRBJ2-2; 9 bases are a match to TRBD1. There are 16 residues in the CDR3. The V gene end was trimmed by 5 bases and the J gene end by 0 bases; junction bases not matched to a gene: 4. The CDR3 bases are TGTGCCAGCAGTGCTCGGGACAGGGCGAACACCGGGGAGCTGTTTTTT. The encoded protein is CASSARDRANTGELFF.